The 15 T cell receptor beta chains in this list originate from one sample, sequenced in a study of shared clonotypes between healthy human individuals (dated by TCRdb to the early 2020s). The library was produced with the immunoSEQ multiplex PCR assay. Held by TCRdb, this immuneACCESS table contains in-frame sequences only and omits some clones. Under half of the omission traces to an unresolved V gene where checked; the cause of the rest is unknown. The sample table shows approximately 1,500,000 clones, and roughly 96% are seen once. In total, the top ten clones hold roughly 1.2% of the sample. Sample: naive CD4+ T cells sorted from blood. What this sample's cell subset or site label stands for: CD45RA+ positively selected. All receptors come from a man aged 25 to 45 in good health.

The rearrangement uses TRBV6-5 and TRBJ2-7; 9 bases are a match to TRBD2. CDR1 and CDR2 (germline): MNHEY, SVGAGI. V lost 0 bases, J lost 3 bases, and 3 bases stayed unmatched. This CDR3 is built from 15 residues. CDR3 amino acids: CASSYSLAGLYEQYF. For the CDR3, the DNA is TGTGCCAGCAGTTACTCCCTAGCGGGGCTCTACGAGCAGTACTTC.

The gene calls are TRBV6-5 and TRBJ1-1, with D hard to call. The CDR3 is 13 residues long. V lost 4 bases and J 4 bases, leaving 10 bases between the germline ends. The germline CDR1 and CDR2 sequences are MNHEY and SVGAGI. DNA of the CDR3: TGTGCCAGCAGTTTTAGAGGGCCCACTGAAGCTTTCTTT. It yields the protein CASSFRGPTEAFF.

The CDR3 spells CASSLVDYNEQFF. In nucleotides, the CDR3 is TGTGCCAGCAGCTTAGTTGACTACAATGAGCAGTTCTTC. This sequence joins TRBV7-6 and TRBJ2-1, with D unclear. V was clipped by 1 base and J by 3 bases, with 4 bases between them. The CDR3 is 13 residues long. Germline V gene lookup returns CDR1 SGHVS and CDR2 FNYEAQ. Variable domain in full (rest from reference TRBV7-6 and TRBJ2-1): GAGVSQSPRYKVTKRGQDVALRCDPISGHVSLYWYRQALGQGPEFLTYFNYEAQQDKSGLPNDRFSAERPEGSISTLTIQRTEQRDSAMYRCASSLVDYNEQFFGPGTRLTVL.

The genes are TRBV4-3 and TRBJ1-5; D call uncertain. CDR1 LGHNA and CDR2 YSLEER come from the germline V gene. The germline V and J ends were trimmed by 1 base and 5 bases, with 12 bases remaining between them. This CDR3 region has 15 residues. The CDR3 loop is CASSQGPVGDQPQHF. CDR3 in DNA: TGCGCCAGCAGCCAAGGACCCGTCGGGGATCAGCCCCAGCATTTT.

The gene calls are TRBV18 and TRBJ1-3; 8 positions match TRBD1. The J segment lost 7 bases and the V segment lost 6 bases, leaving 5 bases of the junction unmatched. Germline assignment: CDR1 KGHSH and CDR2 LQKENI. This CDR3 has 13 amino acids. The CDR3 nucleotides are TGTGCCAGCTCCCCGGACAGGGCTAACACCATATATTTT. Its translation is CASSPDRANTIYF.

Remarks on this clone: The sample carries other DNA sequences with the same CDR3. The V call is TRBV4-3, the J call TRBJ2-1; D gene ambiguous. The V gene's germline CDR1 is LGHNA and CDR2 YSLEER. The germline V and J ends were trimmed by 6 bases and 5 bases, with 17 bases remaining between them. CDR3 size: 15 residues. This CDR3 reads CASSQKILENNEQFF. For the CDR3, the DNA is TGCGCCAGCAGTCAAAAGATCCTGGAGAACAATGAGCAGTTCTTC.

This clone was detected a few times. The chain is built from TRBV29-1 and TRBJ2-2; D unclear. The length of the CDR3 is 10 residues. The ends were cut back, 5 bases at V and 5 bases at J, with 3 bases in the middle. The germline V gene encodes CDR1 SQVTM and CDR2 ANQGSEA. The CDR3 protein is CSVFTGELFF. The CDR3 DNA sequence: TGCAGCGTTTTTACCGGGGAGCTGTTTTTT.

This clone was seen just once. This chain joins TRBV30 and TRBJ2-2, with 14 bases fitting TRBD2. This CDR3 region has 18 residues. CDR1 and CDR2 (germline): GTSNPN, SVGIG (reference sequence). V was clipped by 1 base and J by 4 bases; unmatched bases: 8. The CDR3 DNA reads TGTGCCTGGAGTGATGAGACTAGCGGGAGGGCCGTCACCGGGGAGCTGTTTTTT. Translating gives CAWSDETSGRAVTGELFF. Together with reference TRBV30 and TRBJ2-2, the CDR3 gives the full variable domain: SQTIHQWPATLVQPVGSPLSLECTVEGTSNPNLYWYRQAAGRGLQLLFYSVGIGQISSEVPQNLSASRPQDRQFILSSKKLLLSDSGFYLCAWSDETSGRAVTGELFFGEGSRLTVL.

This clone was seen a handful of times. V gene TRBV9 combines with J gene TRBJ2-7; 9 bases are shared with TRBD1. Unmatched junction bases numbered 13, after V lost 3 bases and J lost 3 bases. The germline V gene has CDR1 SGDLS and CDR2 YYNGEE. This CDR3 comprises 17 residues. The chain's CDR3 is CASSGAHPGQGNYEQYF. DNA for the CDR3: TGTGCCAGCAGCGGGGCCCACCCGGGACAGGGTAACTACGAGCAGTACTTC.

J is TRBJ2-1 and V is TRBV4-3; 9 nucleotides line up with TRBD2. This CDR3 has 15 amino acids. The V and J ends lost 1 base and 8 bases, in that order; junction bases with no gene match: 6. Germline V lookup: CDR1 LGHNA, CDR2 YSLEER. The CDR3, as DNA: TGCGCCAGCAGCCAAGTTGCGGGAGGGCTCTATGAGCAGTTCTTC. It translates to CASSQVAGGLYEQFF.

Concerning this clone: Other DNA variants within this sample encode the same CDR3. The chain combines TRBV27 with TRBJ1-5, with a possible D match to TRBD1 (5 bases). V lost 2 bases, J lost 0 bases, and 8 bases lay in between. Germline CDR1 is MNHEY and CDR2 is SMNVEV (reference sequence). This CDR3 spans 15 amino acids. CDR3 protein: CASSLRQGSNQPQHF. In DNA form, the CDR3 reads TGTGCCAGCAGTTTACGTCAGGGTAGCAATCAGCCCCAGCATTTT.

CDR3 residues: CASSFSLETQYF. The CDR3 region has the DNA TGCGCCAGCAGCTTCTCGTTGGAGACCCAGTACTTC. This chain connects TRBV5-1 to TRBJ2-5, with D unclear. The CDR3 spans 12 residues. Germline loops: CDR1 SGHRS, CDR2 YFSETQ. Trimming pared 2 bases from V and 5 bases from J, leaving 7 bases between.

The chain recombines TRBV5-4 with TRBJ1-2, with 8 positions matching TRBD1. Germline loops: CDR1 SGHNT, CDR2 YYREEE (reference sequence). With V trimmed by 4 bases and J by 2 bases, 4 bases remained unmatched. The CDR3 runs to 14 residues. The CDR3 protein is CASSKSGGNYGYTF. CDR3 nucleotides: TGTGCCAGCAGCAAGTCAGGGGGCAACTATGGCTACACCTTC.

The chain uses TRBV5-6 and TRBJ2-7; the D is unclear. With 3 bases removed from V and 3 bases from J, the gap between germline ends came to 13 bases. CDR1 SGHDT and CDR2 YYEEEE come from the germline V gene. The CDR3 runs 14 residues. The CDR3 loop reads CASSSWRLLYEQYF. CDR3 in DNA: TGTGCCAGCAGCTCCTGGCGACTCCTCTACGAGCAGTACTTC.

CDR3 DNA: TGTGCCAGCACCTTCGTAAGGGGGCCTAGACGGTTGGGTGAGCAGTTCTTC. Translating gives CASTFVRGPRRLGEQFF. V is TRBV27 and J is TRBJ2-1, with TRBD1 matching over 7 bases. The V gene end was trimmed by 7 bases and the J gene end by 9 bases; junction bases not matched to a gene: 21. Germline CDR1 and CDR2: MNHEY and SMNVEV (reference sequence). The CDR3 is 17 residues long.